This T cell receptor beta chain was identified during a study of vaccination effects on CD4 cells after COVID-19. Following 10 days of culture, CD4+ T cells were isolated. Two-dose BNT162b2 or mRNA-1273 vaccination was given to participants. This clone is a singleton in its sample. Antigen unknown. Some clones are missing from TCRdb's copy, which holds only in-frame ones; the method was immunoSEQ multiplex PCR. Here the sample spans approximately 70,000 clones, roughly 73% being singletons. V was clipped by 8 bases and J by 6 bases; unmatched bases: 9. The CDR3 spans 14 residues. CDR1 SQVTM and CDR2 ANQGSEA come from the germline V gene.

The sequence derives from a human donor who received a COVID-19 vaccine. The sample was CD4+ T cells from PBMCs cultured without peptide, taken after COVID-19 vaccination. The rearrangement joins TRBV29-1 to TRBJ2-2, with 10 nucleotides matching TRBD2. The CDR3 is CSYRAGGVSGELFF. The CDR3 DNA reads TGCAGCTATAGAGCGGGGGGGGTCTCCGGGGAGCTGTTTTTT.